This is a list of T cell receptor beta chains from one sample in a study of blood T cell repertoires in COVID-19. The method was immunoSEQ multiplex PCR; TCRdb's version includes in-frame clones alone and lacks a portion of them. This sample carries some 150,000 clones, 80% to 90% of them seen once, and the ten largest clones take 2% to 2.5%. The sample comprised peripheral blood. All receptors come from a man aged 45-60 years with active COVID-19. Both conserved end residues are part of each CDR3. D genes are given only for firm matches. Clone size is given for some rows only: seen once, a few or many times, or a class if the clone is expanded.

TRBJ2-6,TRBV18,-,-,CASSPPASSGANVLTF,TGTGCCAGCTCACCCCCCGCGAGCTCTGGGGCCAACGTCCTGACTTTC
TRBJ1-2,TRBV4-1,-,-,CASSQDRGPWGGNYGYTF,TGCGCCAGCAGCCAAGATAGGGGACCTTGGGGGGGTAACTATGGCTACACCTTC
TRBJ2-7,TRBV7-2,TRBD2,-,CASSSEGSGGPGEQYF,TGTGCCAGCAGCTCCGAGGGTAGCGGGGGGCCAGGGGAGCAGTACTTC
TRBJ2-2,TRBV27,TRBD2,once,CASSLSGQKDIAGTGELFF,TGTGCCAGCAGTTTATCAGGTCAAAAGGACATAGCGGGCACCGGGGAGCTGTTTTTT
TRBJ2-7,TRBV7-9,TRBD2,-,CASSFLAGGLEQYF,TGTGCCAGCAGCTTCCTAGCGGGGGGGCTCGAGCAGTACTTC
TRBJ1-5,TRBV30,TRBD1,few,CAWSEQGDQPQHF,TGTGCCTGGAGTGAACAGGGGGATCAGCCCCAGCATTTT
TRBJ1-4,TRBV6-6,-,-,CASSYGGGGGEKLFF,TGTGCCAGCAGTTACGGCGGGGGAGGCGGAGAAAAACTGTTTTTT
TRBJ2-7,TRBV7-2,-,-,CASSLASGLYEQYF,TGTGCCAGCAGCTTAGCGTCGGGTCTTTACGAGCAGTACTTC
TRBJ2-2,TRBV6-5,-,-,CASRQAKGRTGELFF,TGTGCCAGCCGACAAGCGAAAGGGAGGACCGGGGAGCTGTTTTTT
TRBJ2-7,TRBV10-3,TRBD1,-,CAIRQGGTLHEQYF,TGTGCCATTCGACAGGGTGGTACTCTCCACGAGCAGTACTTC
TRBJ1-2,TRBV5-6,-,-,CASASIYGYTF,TGTGCCAGCGCTAGCATCTATGGCTACACCTTC
TRBJ2-3,TRBV6-6,-,-,CASSTWDSTDTQYF,TGTGCCAGCAGTACCTGGGACTCCACAGATACGCAGTATTTT
TRBJ2-2,TRBV27,-,-,CASRGITGVNTGELFF,TGTGCCAGCAGGGGTATAACGGGGGTGAACACCGGGGAGCTGTTTTTT
TRBJ1-2,TRBV3-1/TRBV3-2,-,-,CASSSARASVYGYTF,TGTGCCAGCAGCTCGGCCAGGGCGTCGGTGTATGGCTACACCTTC
TRBJ1-3,TRBV24-1,-,-,CATKPFDAVDGNTIYF,TGTGCCACCAAGCCCTTCGACGCGGTTGATGGAAACACCATATATTTT
TRBJ2-5,TRBV5-1,-,-,CASSPRTEETQYF,TGCGCCAGCAGCCCTCGGACAGAAGAGACCCAGTACTTC
TRBJ1-1,TRBV25-1,TRBD1,-,CATSPGQGLEAFF,TGTGCCACCAGTCCGGGACAGGGTCTTGAAGCTTTCTTT
TRBJ2-7,TRBV24-1,-,-,CATSDSSGYEQYF,TGTGCCACCAGTGATTCATCAGGGTACGAGCAGTACTTC
TRBJ2-7,TRBV6-6,TRBD2,-,CASSLGRLAGGTKEPYEQYF,TGTGCCAGCAGCCTGGGGAGACTAGCGGGGGGAACCAAAGAGCCCTACGAGCAGTACTTC
TRBJ1-4,TRBV6-6,-,-,CASKTGLNEKLFF,TGTGCCAGCAAAACGGGTTTGAATGAAAAACTGTTTTTT
TRBJ2-7,TRBV6-6,TRBD1,-,CASSYSGDRGSYEQYF,TGTGCCAGCAGTTACTCAGGCGACAGGGGCTCCTACGAGCAGTACTTC
TRBJ2-1,TRBV2,-,-,CASSGLLNEQFF,TGTGCCAGCAGTGGACTTCTCAATGAGCAGTTCTTC
TRBJ1-4,TRBV5-1,-,few,CASSVNRVSGEKLFF,TGCGCCAGCAGCGTGAACAGGGTTTCGGGTGAAAAACTGTTTTTT
TRBJ1-2,TRBV2,TRBD1,-,CAGTRGNYGYTF,TGTGCCGGGACCAGGGGGAACTATGGCTACACCTTC
TRBJ1-1,TRBV5-5,TRBD1,-,CASSLRDRMNTEAFF,TGTGCCAGCAGCCTACGGGACAGAATGAACACTGAAGCTTTCTTT
TRBJ2-3,TRBV6-5,-,few,CASGGDTQYF,TGTGCCAGCGGGGGGGATACGCAGTATTTT
TRBJ2-4,TRBV9,-,-,CASSAGGVAKNIQYF,TGTGCCAGCAGCGCGGGCGGGGTGGCCAAAAACATTCAGTACTTC
TRBJ2-5,TRBV9,TRBD2,-,CASSTRGGTEQETQYF,TGTGCCAGCAGCACCCGCGGGGGGACTGAGCAAGAGACCCAGTACTTC
TRBJ2-7,TRBV5-6,TRBD1,-,CASSLTGGTEQYF,TGTGCCAGCAGCTTGACAGGGGGGACGGAGCAGTACTTC
TRBJ2-3,TRBV9,-,once,CASSVQGSDTQYF,TGTGCCAGCAGCGTACAGGGGTCAGATACGCAGTATTTT
TRBJ1-2,TRBV28,-,-,CASSLGQTAQGGYTF,TGTGCCAGCAGTTTAGGACAAACCGCCCAGGGGGGCTACACCTTC
TRBJ1-6,TRBV4-2,-,-,CASSSSRGAGPSSYNSPLHF,TGTGCCAGCAGCTCCTCCCGTGGGGCAGGACCTAGCTCCTATAATTCACCCCTCCACTTT
TRBJ1-1,TRBV18,-,-,CATSGGLNTEAFF,TGTGCAACCTCGGGAGGACTAAACACTGAAGCTTTCTTT
TRBJ1-4,TRBV19,TRBD1,-,CASSRTGEDGEKLFF,TGTGCCAGTAGCCGAACAGGGGAAGATGGCGAAAAACTGTTTTTT
TRBJ1-6,TRBV3-1/TRBV3-2,-,-,CASSQFTYNSPLHF,TGTGCCAGCAGCCAATTCACATATAATTCACCCCTCCACTTT
TRBJ1-5,TRBV4-2,-,few,CASSQESHQPQHF,TGTGCCAGCAGCCAAGAGAGTCATCAGCCCCAGCATTTT
TRBJ1-6,TRBV27,-,-,CASQGRANSPLHF,TGTGCCAGCCAGGGGAGGGCGAATTCACCCCTCCACTTT
TRBJ2-7,TRBV19,TRBD2,-,CASSIAGGSYEQYF,TGTGCCAGTAGTATAGCGGGGGGCTCCTACGAGCAGTACTTC
TRBJ2-1,TRBV7-6,TRBD1,-,CASSPGTALYNEQFF,TGTGCCAGCAGCCCTGGGACAGCTTTATACAATGAGCAGTTCTTC
TRBJ2-3,TRBV24-1,TRBD2,-,CATSPGLGVGVPSTDTQYF,TGTGCCACCAGTCCCGGACTAGGAGTGGGCGTCCCCTCCACAGATACGCAGTATTTT
TRBJ2-5,TRBV11-3,-,-,CASSPRGKEETQYF,TGTGCCAGCAGCCCCAGGGGTAAGGAGGAGACCCAGTACTTC
TRBJ1-1,TRBV4-2,-,-,CASSQIRTDQGMEWGKAFF,TGTGCCAGCAGCCAAATTCGGACAGACCAGGGGATGGAATGGGGCAAGGCTTTCTTT
TRBJ2-2,TRBV4-2,TRBD1,-,CASSPSTGYTGELFF,TGTGCCAGCAGCCCCTCGACAGGGTACACCGGGGAGCTGTTTTTT